This T cell receptor (beta chain) was recorded in a study of blood T cell repertoires in COVID-19 (dated by TCRdb to 2018 to 2020). In terms of the full investigation: The collaborator samples originated in the United States, Italy and Spain and spanned the acute and convalescent phases of COVID-19. The material from the prospective study consisted of cDNA or gDNA derived from T cells, B-cell-depleted T cells, or PBMCs. The dataset comprised deeply sampled blood TCRbeta repertoires from subjects exposed to, actively infected with, or recovered from COVID-19. The repertoires were made available in a free public database intended to serve as a resource for research on the immune response to SARS-CoV-2. Samples came from the ongoing ImmuneRACE study (first 160 participants) plus 1,254 subjects from 6 global collaborators. A de-identified subject ID, COVID-19 status, age in years and sex were almost always included in the sample metadata. HLA class I and class II types, where available, came from metadata supplied by the sample provider rather than from assay-based typing.

Study-level results and caveats: The amount of clinical and demographic metadata varied by source and participant and was provided uncurated.

As encoded in the germline V gene, CDR1 is SGHAT while CDR2 is FQNNGV. V drops 1 base and J drops 2 bases, leaving 9 bases in between. The CDR3 covers 14 residues, taking in both the cysteine and the phenylalanine. Just CDR3 DNA is preserved here, 42 bases in frame from base 1. Turning to this clone: Its cognate antigen has yet to be identified. Per-base quality was not reported, and no clone a single base away is much larger than it.

The immunoSEQ Assay, a bias-controlled multiplex PCR, was used to amplify TCRbeta CDR3 regions from genomic DNA. Per the original workflow: Within the assay, amplification of reference gene primers was used to estimate how many nucleated cells each sample contained. To quantify the absolute abundance of each unique TCRbeta CDR3 rearrangement, sequence reads were collapsed and filtered. For each sample, productive Simpson clonality was calculated as the square root of Simpson's diversity index over productive rearrangements. TCRdb retrieved this table from immuneACCESS and kept in-frame rearrangements only. Not all clones are present; in checked studies, unresolved V genes account for under half, and no reason is known for the remainder. The V and J calls and clone size were taken over from that table, and D and trimming were inferred from the DNA. The sample contains around 700,000 clones, 70% to 90% of them found a single time. Of the sample, roughly 0.26% falls within the top ten clones.

Each collaborating institution followed its own protocols to collect whole blood in K2EDTA tubes. For TCRbeta analysis, collaborator samples were shipped as frozen whole blood, as isolated PBMCs, or as DNA extracted from either sample type. This clonotype was obtained from a woman younger than 35 with acute or convalescent COVID-19. Sequencing used peripheral blood. The rearranged chain carries TRBV11-2 and TRBJ2-7, with no D gene named confidently. The sequenced DNA: TGTGCCAGCAGCTTAGGAACTTCTGCCTACGAGCAGTACTTC. This translates into CASSLGTSAYEQYF.